A single T cell receptor beta chain is shown here with its context. It was autoimmune disease history or systemic immunosuppression that excluded patients. Repertoires were generated with immunoSEQ multiplex PCR, while TCRdb's copy carries only in-frame clones and drops some. The sample records 20,000 to 25,000 clones, around 84% being singletons. This record comes from a study of OX40 agonist ivuxolimab in advanced cancers. Study as a whole: Ivuxolimab was delivered to patients intravenously every 2 weeks at doses spanning 0.01 to 10 mg/kg.

The CDR3 has 15 amino acids. V lost 2 bases and J 6 bases, leaving 16 bases between the germline ends. Germline V gene sequence: CDR1 MNHNY, CDR2 SVGAGI (reference sequence). This specimen was CD4+ or CD8+ T cells sorted from blood, taken in a trial of the OX40 agonist ivuxolimab. The rearrangement uses TRBV6-6 and TRBJ1-2, with D unresolved. The receptor was isolated from an adult with an advanced solid tumor such as melanoma, head and neck, liver or kidney cancer. CDR3 sequence reads: CASSYVEGAVDGYTF. CDR3 coding DNA: TGTGCCAGCAGTTACGTAGAGGGCGCGGTAGATGGCTACACCTTC.